These 27 T cell receptor beta chains came from one sample sequenced in a study of T cells after posttransplantation cyclophosphamide. Produced via immunoSEQ multiplex PCR; TCRdb's table is partial and in-frame only. This sample has around 7,700 clones, each found more than once. Cyclophosphamide on days +3 and +4 followed busulfan-fludarabine conditioning and a marrow graft. The sample consisted of PBMCs, taken approximately 96 days after allogeneic stem cell transplant with posttransplant cyclophosphamide. These receptor sequences come from a female patient in her 60s who received an allogeneic stem cell transplant from an unrelated donor, was CMV-positive, and had acute GVHD only. Some T cells may have originated in the graft donor.

This clone came up many times. This sequence joins TRBV12-3 or TRBV12-4 and TRBJ2-2, with 10 bases aligning to TRBD1. The CDR3 length is 13 residues. V was clipped by 11 bases and J by 5 bases; unmatched bases: 5. The CDR3, as DNA: TGTGCCGGGGGACAGGGGAGAACCGGGGAGCTGTTTTTT. Protein product: CAGGQGRTGELFF.

The table lists this clone with many counts. The chain is built from TRBV5-1 and TRBJ2-3, with 11 bases fitting TRBD2. Looked up from germline, CDR1 is SGHRS and CDR2 is YFSETQ. The V gene end was trimmed by 1 base and the J gene end by 4 bases; junction bases not matched to a gene: 5. The CDR3 extends over 16 amino acids. The CDR3: CASSLYSGGAPDTQYF. The CDR3 DNA reads as TGCGCCAGCAGCTTGTATAGCGGGGGGGCCCCAGATACGCAGTATTTT.

This clone was found many times. The rearrangement uses TRBV18 and TRBJ1-2; possible D gene TRBD1, 5 bases. In germline, CDR1 is KGHSH, CDR2 LQKENI. V gave up 3 bases and J gave up 4 bases, with 9 bases separating them. The CDR3 sequence is 13 residues long. In nucleotides, the CDR3 is TGTGCCAGCTCACCTGACAGTTCCTATGGCTACACCTTC. It is translated as CASSPDSSYGYTF.

This clone was recorded many times. Different DNA sequences within this sample yield the same CDR3. V gene TRBV25-1 combines with J gene TRBJ1-1, with D uncertain. Germline assignment: CDR1 MGHDK and CDR2 SYGVNS. Trimming stripped 8 bases from V and 0 bases from J, with 10 bases between. The CDR3 spans 13 residues. CDR3 sequence reads: CASGTAMNTEAFF. The DNA of the CDR3 is TGTGCCAGCGGAACAGCAATGAACACTGAAGCTTTCTTT.

This clone was seen many times. V gene TRBV7-6 combines with J gene TRBJ2-1; 8 nucleotides line up with TRBD2. The CDR3 has 15 residues. The germline V gene encodes CDR1 SGHVS and CDR2 FNYEAQ. J was trimmed by 4 bases and V by 3 bases; bases with no gene match: 5. CDR3 sequence reads: CASSFPGGRYNEQFF. The CDR3 DNA reads TGTGCCAGCAGCTTCCCGGGGGGGAGATACAATGAGCAGTTCTTC.

In its sample, this clone was seen many times. This sequence joins TRBV7-6 and TRBJ2-2; D is possibly TRBD2 (6 bases). V was cut by 1 base and J by 0 bases, with 9 bases left in between. Germline V gene data show CDR1 as SGHVS and CDR2 as FNYEAQ. This CDR3 is 16 amino acids long. CDR3 sequence reads: CASSLVSGSNTGELFF. The CDR3 DNA follows: TGTGCCAGCAGCTTAGTGAGCGGGTCGAACACCGGGGAGCTGTTTTTT.

This clone showed up many times. The chain links TRBV4-2 to TRBJ2-6; the match to TRBD1 covers 9 bases. The CDR3 runs to 14 residues. Germline CDR1 LGHNA, CDR2 YNFKEQ. Germline trimming cut 2 bases from V and 13 bases from J; bases unmatched to any gene: 6. The CDR3 region has the DNA TGTGCCAGCAGCCAACCGGGACAGGGTTTTGTCCTGACTTTC. Its translation: CASSQPGQGFVLTF.

Only a few counts were recorded for this clone. The chain combines TRBV29-1 with TRBJ1-5; TRBD1 might be the D (6 bases). Germline V gene sequence: CDR1 SQVTM, CDR2 ANQGSEA. CDR3 length equals 12 residues. V was trimmed by 7 bases and J by 5 bases, leaving 12 bases between them. CDR3 loop: CSARDNDQPQHF. The CDR3 nucleotides are TGCAGCGCACGGGACAATGATCAGCCCCAGCATTTT.

This clone has at least ten counts. The chain is built from TRBV28 and TRBJ1-4; tentatively, D is TRBD1 (6 bases). The CDR3 contains 14 residues. CDR1 and CDR2 from the germline V gene are MDHEN and SYDVKM. Between the trimmed V and J ends, which lost 4 bases and 4 bases, there was a span of 10 bases. DNA of the CDR3: TGTGCCAGCAGTTACGACAGGAATAATGAAAAACTGTTTTTT. This encodes CASSYDRNNEKLFF.

This clone was found many times. The chain carries TRBV4-1 and TRBJ1-3; D is unresolved. This CDR3 region has 15 residues. With 1 base removed from V and 0 bases from J, the gap between germline ends came to 7 bases. Germline CDR1 and CDR2: MGHRA and YSYEKL. CDR3 in amino acids: CASSQVQTSGNTIYF. The CDR3 DNA is TGCGCCAGCAGCCAAGTACAGACCTCTGGAAACACCATATATTTT.

This clone showed up just a few times. V usage is TRBV11-2 and J usage is TRBJ2-3, with D perhaps matching TRBD2 (6 bases). The CDR3 totals 13 residues. Germline CDR1 reads SGHAT; CDR2 reads FQNNGV. V lost 4 bases, J lost 5 bases, and 10 bases lay in between. This CDR3 reads CASSWSGEDTQYF. The CDR3 DNA reads as TGTGCCAGCAGCTGGTCGGGGGAAGATACGCAGTATTTT.

This clone was detected many times. The chain carries TRBV28 and TRBJ2-1; 9 bases match TRBD1. With V trimmed by 5 bases and J by 8 bases, 4 bases remained unmatched. The CDR3 is made up of 13 amino acids. In germline, CDR1 is MDHEN, CDR2 SYDVKM. CDR3 protein: CASSLGQGYEQFF. CDR3 DNA: TGTGCCAGCAGTCTCGGACAGGGGTATGAGCAGTTCTTC.

This clone has a handful of counts. A much larger clone lies a single base off, so this may be a read error. The chain combines TRBV28 with TRBJ1-4, with TRBD1 matching over 9 bases. This CDR3 region has 15 residues. CDR1 and CDR2 from the germline V gene are MDHEN and SYDVKM. Losses at the gene ends were 4 bases for V and 12 bases for J; bases not matched to a gene: 12. The CDR3 loop reads CASSSLTGGEEQLFF. The DNA for the CDR3 is TGTGCCAGCAGTTCCCTGACAGGGGGAGAGGAACAACTGTTTTTT.

In this sample, this clone turned up many times. V usage is TRBV6-2 or TRBV6-3 and J usage is TRBJ1-2, with D hard to call. Trimming removed 6 bases from V and 0 bases from J, with 11 bases in between. The CDR3 is 14 residues long. CDR1 and CDR2 from the germline V gene are MNHEY and SVGEGT. The CDR3 coding sequence is TGTGCCAGCAGGCAAACTCTTCCTAACTATGGCTACACCTTC. As protein: CASRQTLPNYGYTF.

This clone has at least ten counts. The chain employs TRBV5-1 and TRBJ2-3, with 9 positions matching TRBD2. The V segment lost 1 base and the J segment 0 bases; nucleotides outside the gene matches: 0. CDR1 and CDR2 from the germline V gene are SGHRS and YFSETQ. The CDR3 is 15 amino acids. CDR3 residues: CASSLTSGSTDTQYF. CDR3 DNA: TGCGCCAGCAGCTTGACTAGCGGGAGCACAGATACGCAGTATTTT.

This clone appeared a few times. The rearrangement uses TRBV7-8 and TRBJ2-7, with D perhaps TRBD1 (6 bases). Germline CDR1 SGHVS, CDR2 FQNEAQ. Between the trimmed V and J ends, which lost 2 bases and 3 bases, there was a span of 11 bases. The CDR3 has 14 residues. DNA of the CDR3: TGTGCCAGCAGCTTAACACCACAGGGCTACGAGCAGTACTTC. Residues: CASSLTPQGYEQYF.

This clone has a count of ten or more. The V and J genes are TRBV4-1 and TRBJ2-7, with 7 bases matching TRBD1. V was pared by 5 bases and J by 3 bases, with 7 bases of the junction left unmatched. The CDR3 length is 14 residues. Germline V gene lookup returns CDR1 MGHRA and CDR2 YSYEKL. This CDR3 is CASSDRDRYYEQYF. CDR3 nucleotide sequence: TGCGCCAGCAGCGACCGGGACAGATACTACGAGCAGTACTTC.

This clone was observed many times. The CDR3 region has the DNA TGTGCCAGCAGAACCCGGAGGGGTTCAGTCACTGAAGCTTTCTTT. Translation gives CASRTRRGSVTEAFF. The rearrangement uses TRBV6-5 and TRBJ1-1; TRBD1 is a possible D gene (5 bases). Deletions cut 6 bases from V and 4 bases from J, with 18 bases between. The CDR3 sequence is 15 residues long. Per the germline V gene, CDR1 is MNHEY and CDR2 is SVGAGI.

In its sample, this clone was seen many times. This chain links TRBV28 with TRBJ1-1, with TRBD1 as a possible D gene (5 bases). The CDR3 sequence is 13 residues long. V lost 6 bases to trimming and J lost 0 bases, with 8 bases between them. Germline V gene lookup returns CDR1 MDHEN and CDR2 SYDVKM. The DNA for the CDR3 is TGTGCCAGCAGGAGACAGCTGAACACTGAAGCTTTCTTT. This encodes CASRRQLNTEAFF.

In its sample, this clone was seen many times. This chain joins TRBV24-1 and TRBJ2-1; D is possibly TRBD2 (5 bases). The CDR3 runs 12 residues. With 7 bases removed from V and 5 bases from J, the gap between germline ends came to 8 bases. The germline gives CDR1 KGHDR, CDR2 SFDVKD. The CDR3 bases are TGTGCCACCAGCCCGACTAACAATGAGCAGTTCTTC. Protein product: CATSPTNNEQFF.

Many counts were recorded for this clone. The V gene is TRBV7-2, the J gene TRBJ1-5; TRBD1 agrees at 7 bases. The CDR3 sequence is 12 residues long. Germline CDR1 reads SGHTA; CDR2 reads FQGNSA. After removal of 6 bases from V and 9 bases from J, the junction contained 5 bases not matched to a gene. The CDR3 reads CASSRGGGPQHF. CDR3 in DNA: TGTGCCAGCAGTCGAGGGGGCGGGCCCCAGCATTTT. Based on the CDR3 plus reference TRBV7-2 and TRBJ1-5, the full variable domain is GAGVSQSPSNKVTEKGKDVELRCDPISGHTALYWYRQSLGQGLEFLIYFQGNSAPDKSGLPSDRFSAERTGGSVSTLTIQRTQQEDSAVYLCASSRGGGPQHFGDGTRLSIL.

This clone was counted at least ten times. This chain connects TRBV7-8 to TRBJ2-4, with D perhaps matching TRBD1 (6 bases). The length of the CDR3 is 15 residues. V lost 1 base to trimming and J lost 2 bases, with 9 bases between them. Germline V CDR1 and CDR2: SGHVS, FQNEAQ. CDR3 bases: TGTGCCAGCAGCTTAGGTACAGGGACCAAAAACATTCAGTACTTC. It codes for CASSLGTGTKNIQYF. The full variable domain, rest sourced from reference TRBV7-8 and TRBJ2-4, is GAGVSQSPRYKVAKRGQDVALRCDPISGHVSLFWYQQALGQGPEFLTYFQNEAQLDKSGLPSDRFFAERPEGSVSTLKIQRTQQEDSAVYLCASSLGTGTKNIQYFGAGTRLSVL.

This clone came up many times. The CDR3 DNA is TGTGCCAGCAGCTCAAAGCGTGACACCGGGGAGCTGTTTTTT. Its translation is CASSSKRDTGELFF. V and J are TRBV11-3 and TRBJ2-2; D not resolved. Between the trimmed V and J ends, which lost 4 bases and 3 bases, there was a span of 9 bases. In germline, CDR1 is SGHNT, CDR2 YENEEA. The CDR3 runs to 14 residues.

There are many counts of this clone. This rearrangement joins TRBV5-1 to TRBJ2-6; the D gene is possibly TRBD1 (5 bases). Germline values: CDR1 SGHRS, CDR2 YFSETQ. The CDR3 totals 15 residues. V gave up 0 bases and J gave up 2 bases, with 6 bases separating them. CDR3 in amino acids: CASSLGTTGANVLTF. The CDR3 DNA reads as TGCGCCAGCAGCTTGGGGACAACTGGGGCCAACGTCCTGACTTTC.

This clone was counted many times. The chain recombines TRBV5-4 with TRBJ2-7; tentatively, D is TRBD1 (5 bases). Germline V gives CDR1 SGHNT, CDR2 YYREEE (reference sequence). The CDR3 has 16 amino acids. Trimming shortened V by 0 bases and J by 2 bases, and 15 bases separated the two germline ends. CDR3 in DNA: TGTGCCAGCAGCTTGGCGCGGCAGGGTCCCACCTACGAGCAGTACTTC. Its protein product is CASSLARQGPTYEQYF.

The sample holds many counts of this clone. The chain combines TRBV12-3 or TRBV12-4 with TRBJ2-1; 15 nucleotides agree with TRBD2. The CDR3 is 19 amino acids. The junction had 7 bases not matched to a gene; V was cut back by 4 bases and J by 0 bases. CDR3 DNA: TGTGCCAGCAGTTGGACCGGGACTAGCGGGGGGTTCTCCTACAATGAGCAGTTCTTC. Translation: CASSWTGTSGGFSYNEQFF.

This clone has only a few counts. The genes are TRBV7-9 and TRBJ1-6; D is unclear. Trimming took 4 bases from V and 10 from J, leaving 8 bases between them. In germline, CDR1 is SEHNR, CDR2 FQNEAQ (reference sequence). CDR3 length: 12 amino acids. For the CDR3, the DNA is TGTGCCAGCAGCTCCAATTCCTCACCCCTCCACTTT. Encoded protein: CASSSNSSPLHF.